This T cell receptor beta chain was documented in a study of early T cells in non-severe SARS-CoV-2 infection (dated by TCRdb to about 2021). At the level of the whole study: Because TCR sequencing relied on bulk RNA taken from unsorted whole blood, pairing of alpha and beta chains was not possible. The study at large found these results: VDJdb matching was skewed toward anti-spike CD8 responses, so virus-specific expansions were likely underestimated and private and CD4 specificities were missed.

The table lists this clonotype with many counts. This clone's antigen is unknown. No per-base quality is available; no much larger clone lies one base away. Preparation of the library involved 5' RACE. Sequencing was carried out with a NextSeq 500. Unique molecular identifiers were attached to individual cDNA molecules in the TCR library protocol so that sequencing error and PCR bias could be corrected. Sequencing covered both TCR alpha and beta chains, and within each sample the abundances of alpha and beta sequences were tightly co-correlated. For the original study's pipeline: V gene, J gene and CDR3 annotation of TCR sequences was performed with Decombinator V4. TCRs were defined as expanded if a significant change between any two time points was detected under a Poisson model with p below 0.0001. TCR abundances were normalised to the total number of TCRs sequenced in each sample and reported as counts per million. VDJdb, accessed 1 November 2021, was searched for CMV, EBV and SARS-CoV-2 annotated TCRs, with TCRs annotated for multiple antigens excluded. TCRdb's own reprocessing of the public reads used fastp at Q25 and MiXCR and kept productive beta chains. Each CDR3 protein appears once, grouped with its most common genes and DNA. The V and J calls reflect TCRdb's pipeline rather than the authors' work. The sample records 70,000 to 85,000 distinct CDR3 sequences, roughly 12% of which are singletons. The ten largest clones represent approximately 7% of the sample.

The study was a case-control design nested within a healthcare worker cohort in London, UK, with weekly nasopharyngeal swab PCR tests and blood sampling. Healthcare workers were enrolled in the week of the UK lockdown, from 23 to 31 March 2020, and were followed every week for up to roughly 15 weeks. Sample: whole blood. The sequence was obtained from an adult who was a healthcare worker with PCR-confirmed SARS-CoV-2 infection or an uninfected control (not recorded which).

The CDR3 in this case is CASRPRERYNEQFF. The DNA sequence follows: TGCGCCAGCAGGCCGAGGGAGCGGTACAATGAGCAGTTCTTC. The chain couples TRBV5-1 to TRBJ2-1, with TRBD2 tentatively as D gene (5 bases match). The junction carries 13 bases between V and J, which are trimmed by 5 bases and 4 bases respectively. The CDR3 sequence holds 14 residues, the cysteine and phenylalanine included. The kept DNA is CDR3 alone, 42 bases in frame from the first base. From the germline V gene, CDR1 is SGHRS and CDR2 is YFSETQ.